This TCR beta chain came from a study of shared clonotypes between healthy human individuals. Overall study context: A donor's plate count was three for CD4 naive and three for CD4 memory; CD8 naive had two and CD8 memory one.

Concerning this clone: Antigen: not known.

Study-wide points: Four donors had around 5% of their naive CD4 clonotypes in common.

The V segment lost 4 bases and the J segment 4 bases; nucleotides outside the gene matches: 5. CDR1 is SGDLS and CDR2 is YYNGEE in the germline V gene. The CDR3 loop spans 14 amino acids. The assay ran at deep level. Clones were sequenced by immunoSEQ multiplex PCR, and TCRdb holds only the in-frame ones, with some missing. Of approximately 740,000 clones listed, almost 95% are singletons. Terminally differentiated effector memory CD45RA+ cells were excluded by CCR7 positive selection of CD45RO-negative cells. The study drew its donors from healthy HIV-negative adults without recent acute infections or vaccinations.

The J gene is TRBJ2-1, the V gene TRBV9, with 7 positions matching TRBD2. The sample comprised naive CD8+ T cells sorted from blood. This receptor was taken from a man under 40 in good health. DNA for the CDR3: TGTGCCAGCAGCTCGGGGGAGGGTTACAATGAGCAGTTCTTC. It encodes CASSSGEGYNEQFF.